These T cell receptor beta chains were read from a single sample in a study of T-cell memory formation after mild COVID-19. TCRdb ran MiXCR on the 5' RACE reads and lists one entry per CDR3 protein. This table holds 400,000 or so distinct CDR3 sequences, about 19% found once. Sequencing was done on a sample of PBMCs or a T cell subset sorted from them (not recorded which). The receptors stem from an adult woman who had mild COVID-19 (a few samples of this study predate the infection). Cell type and time point are not known. Each CDR3 is given with its conserved first and last residue. The order of the fields is V gene, clone size, D gene, J gene, CDR3 DNA, CDR3 protein. A D gene is named only where the DNA matches it firmly. Clone size is given for some rows only: seen once, a few or many times, or a class if the clone is expanded.

>TRBV9|few|.|TRBJ2-7
TGTGCCAGCAGCGTAACCGGGACGGAGTACGAGCAGTACTTC
CASSVTGTEYEQYF
>TRBV27|.|.|TRBJ1-2
TGTGCCAGCAGTTCTCCCTACAACTATGGCTACACCTTC
CASSSPYNYGYTF
>TRBV20-1|.|.|TRBJ2-7
TGCAGTGCTAGAGATAGGACGACCTCCTACGAGCAGTACTTC
CSARDRTTSYEQYF
>TRBV20-1|few|.|TRBJ1-1
TGCAGTGCTAGCCCCGGGGCAGCGTTGAACACTGAAGCTTTCTTT
CSASPGAALNTEAFF
>TRBV12-3/TRBV12-4|.|.|TRBJ1-6
TGTGCCAGCACGCACCACGGAGGAAATTCACCCCTCCACTTT
CASTHHGGNSPLHF
>TRBV4-2|few|TRBD2|TRBJ2-1
TGTGCCAGCAGCCCCGGACTAGCAGCGAGCTCCTACAATGAGCAGTTCTTC
CASSPGLAASSYNEQFF
>TRBV4-3|few|.|TRBJ1-1
TGCGCCCGCACGTGGCGGCCCGGGGAAGCTTTCTTT
CARTWRPGEAFF
>TRBV12-3/TRBV12-4|few|.|TRBJ2-1
TGTGCCAGCAGTTTATTACGTAGCAGCGATGAGCAGTTCTTC
CASSLLRSSDEQFF
>TRBV7-9|few|TRBD1|TRBJ2-3
TGTGCCAGCAGCCCAACAGGGGGCTGGGGCACAGATACGCAGTATTTT
CASSPTGGWGTDTQYF
>TRBV5-6|.|.|TRBJ1-5
TGTGCCAGCAGCTTGGTTGGGGGCCTCGGGGACAATCAGCCCCAGCATTTT
CASSLVGGLGDNQPQHF
>TRBV4-2|few|.|TRBJ2-1
TGTGCCAGCAGGTCGGGAATGGGGATGAATGAGCAGTTCTTC
CASRSGMGMNEQFF
>TRBV3-1|many|.|TRBJ1-4
TGTGCCAGCAGCCAGGCATTTAATGAAAAACTGTTTTTT
CASSQAFNEKLFF
>TRBV7-9|few|TRBD2|TRBJ2-3
TGTGCCAGCAGCTTACTAGCGGGGGTCGGTACGCAGTATTTT
CASSLLAGVGTQYF
>TRBV6-2/TRBV6-3|.|TRBD2|TRBJ2-3
TGTGCCAGCAGTTGGACTAGCGGGAGCGGAGATACGCAGTATTTT
CASSWTSGSGDTQYF
>TRBV18|many|.|TRBJ1-2
TGTGCCAGCTCACCCGCCTCTGGCGGCGGATCTAACTATGGCTACACCTTC
CASSPASGGGSNYGYTF
>TRBV20-1|few|.|TRBJ2-1
TGCAGTGCCCGGGGACAACCCTCCAATGAGCAGTTCTTC
CSARGQPSNEQFF
>TRBV6-6|.|TRBD2|TRBJ2-3
TGTGCCAGCAGTGGAGGGACTACCACAGATACGCAGTATTTT
CASSGGTTTDTQYF
>TRBV20-1|many|TRBD1|TRBJ1-1
TGCAGTGCTTTATACCGGGACAGGGGCTATGACACTGAAGCTTTCTTT
CSALYRDRGYDTEAFF
>TRBV7-9|.|.|TRBJ1-1
TGTGCCAGCAGCGCCGGGGTCCCTGTAGGGACTGAAGCTTTCTTT
CASSAGVPVGTEAFF
>TRBV24-1|.|.|TRBJ2-1
TGTGCCACCAGTGATCCTCAGGGGCCACTCTTTTACAATGAGCAGTTCTTC
CATSDPQGPLFYNEQFF
>TRBV5-1|few|.|TRBJ1-5
TGCGCCAGCAGCTTTGACGGGAATCAGCCCCAGCATTTT
CASSFDGNQPQHF
>TRBV5-1|.|TRBD2|TRBJ2-3
TGCGCCAGCAGCTTGACCGCGGGAGTAGTAGATACGCAGTATTTT
CASSLTAGVVDTQYF
>TRBV20-1|many|.|TRBJ1-1
TGCAGTGCTGACGGCCTGGGGTTCACTGAAGCTTTCTTT
CSADGLGFTEAFF
>TRBV20-1|.|.|TRBJ1-2
TGCAGTGCTAGAGGGGCAGGCCTACTTAACTATGGCTACACCTTC
CSARGAGLLNYGYTF
>TRBV12-3/TRBV12-4|.|.|TRBJ1-2
TGTGCCAGCAGTGAGGCGCGGGCCGCTGGCTACACCTTC
CASSEARAAGYTF
>TRBV5-6|few|.|TRBJ1-1
TGTGCCAGCAGCTTGGATTGGAGGGCGAGTGAAGCTTTCTTT
CASSLDWRASEAFF
>TRBV12-3/TRBV12-4|.|.|TRBJ1-1
TGTGCCAGTAGCGGAGTGACGGGTGCTGAAGCTTTCTTT
CASSGVTGAEAFF
>TRBV7-2|few|TRBD1|TRBJ1-2
TGTGCCAGCAGCTTATCCGGTCCCGAGGGGGCGAACTATGGCTACACCTTC
CASSLSGPEGANYGYTF
>TRBV30|.|.|TRBJ2-3
TGTGCCTGGAGTGTTAGCACAGATACGCAGTATTTT
CAWSVSTDTQYF
>TRBV24-1|few|TRBD2|TRBJ2-1
TGTGCCACCAGTGATTTAGGAGCGGGGTTCAGGGATGAGCAGTTCTTC
CATSDLGAGFRDEQFF
>TRBV29-1|.|.|TRBJ1-5
TGCAGCGTTGAAGAAGGTAGGGGTCAGCCCCAGCATTTT
CSVEEGRGQPQHF
>TRBV12-3/TRBV12-4|.|TRBD2|TRBJ2-7
TGTGCCAGCAGTTCCCCCGGGACTAGCGGGAGCCACGAGCAGTACTTC
CASSSPGTSGSHEQYF
>TRBV7-9|.|.|TRBJ2-7
TGTGCCAGCAGCTACGGGTACGGACGCTCCTACGAGCAGTACTTC
CASSYGYGRSYEQYF
>TRBV5-1|few|TRBD1|TRBJ1-2
TGCGCCAGCAGCTCCCGGGACAGGGCGAACTATGGCTACACCTTC
CASSSRDRANYGYTF
>TRBV7-3|few|TRBD1|TRBJ1-3
TGTGCCAGCAGTGTAGACAGGGGCTCTGGAAACACCATATATTTT
CASSVDRGSGNTIYF
>TRBV14|few|.|TRBJ2-7
TGTGCCAGCAGCCAAGTGGTTGGGGGGATTTACGAGCAGTACTTC
CASSQVVGGIYEQYF
>TRBV4-1|few|.|TRBJ1-1
TGCGCCAGCAGCCAAGTAGGAGGTCCTGAAGCTTTCTTT
CASSQVGGPEAFF
>TRBV12-3/TRBV12-4|.|TRBD1|TRBJ1-1
TGTGCCAGCAGTTTAATTTTAGGGACAGGGGGCCTTTTCTTT
CASSLILGTGGLFF
>TRBV5-1|.|TRBD2|TRBJ2-3
TGCGCCAGCAGCCGTACTAGCGGGGGGTATTCAGATACGCAGTATTTT
CASSRTSGGYSDTQYF
>TRBV9|.|.|TRBJ2-5
TGTGCCAGCAGCGTATATGGGGGGACCGGGGAGACCCAGTACTTC
CASSVYGGTGETQYF
>TRBV3-1|.|TRBD1|TRBJ2-7
TGTGCCAGCAGCCAAGTGGTCAGGGGGACCTACGAGCAGTACTTC
CASSQVVRGTYEQYF